The present TCR beta chain was sequenced within a study of a mutant IDH1 vaccine in newly diagnosed glioma. The CDR3 consists of 17 residues. The germline V and J ends were trimmed by 4 bases and 0 bases, with 13 bases remaining between them. CDR1 LNHDA and CDR2 SQIVND come from the germline V gene (reference sequence). Clones were sequenced by immunoSEQ multiplex PCR, and TCRdb holds only the in-frame ones, with some missing. The profile shows approximately 60,000 clones, approximately 87% of them singletons. The sample's time point: week 35, safety follow-up. Each dose of the vaccine consisted of 300 ug of mutant IDH1 20-mer peptide, with topical imiquimod. For this clone: Antigen specificity is unknown.

The receptor was isolated from a middle-aged man with glioma. The J gene is TRBJ2-6, the V gene TRBV19; no definite D call. This material consisted of PBMCs, taken from a glioma patient whose treatment included an IDH1 peptide vaccine. Written as DNA, the CDR3 is TGTGCCAGTAGTAAATCAGTTCTCAACTCTGGGGCCAACGTCCTGACTTTC. Protein product: CASSKSVLNSGANVLTF.